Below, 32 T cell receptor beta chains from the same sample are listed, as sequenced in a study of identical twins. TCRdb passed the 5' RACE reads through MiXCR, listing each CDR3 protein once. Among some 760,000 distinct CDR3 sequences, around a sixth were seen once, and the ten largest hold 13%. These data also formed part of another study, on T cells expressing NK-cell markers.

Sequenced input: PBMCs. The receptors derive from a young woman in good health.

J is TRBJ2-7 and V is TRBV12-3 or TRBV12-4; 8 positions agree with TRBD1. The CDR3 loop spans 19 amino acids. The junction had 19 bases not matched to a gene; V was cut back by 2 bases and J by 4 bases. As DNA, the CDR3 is TGTGCCAGCAGTTTATACGGCGGGGAAGGACAGGGAAATCTGTACGAGCAGTACTTC. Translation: CASSLYGGEGQGNLYEQYF.

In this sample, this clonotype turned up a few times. CDR3 protein: CASSLDRVYTF. The CDR3 nucleotides read TGTGCCAGCAGCTTAGATAGGGTCTACACCTTC. The V gene is TRBV13, the J gene TRBJ1-2; D unresolved. The CDR3 totals 11 residues. In germline, CDR1 is PRHDT, CDR2 FYEKMQ (reference sequence). Trimming pared 1 base from V and 10 bases from J, leaving 7 bases between. Filled out from reference TRBV13 and TRBJ1-2, the complete variable domain reads AAGVIQSPRHLIKEKRETATLKCYPIPRHDTVYWYQQGPGQDPQFLISFYEKMQSDKGSIPDRFSAQQFSDYHSELNMSSLELGDSALYFCASSLDRVYTFGSGTRLTVV.

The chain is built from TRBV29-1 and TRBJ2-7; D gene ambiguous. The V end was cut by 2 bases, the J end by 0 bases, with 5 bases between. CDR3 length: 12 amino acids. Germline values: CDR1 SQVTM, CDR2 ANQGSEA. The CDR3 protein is CSVESASYEQYF. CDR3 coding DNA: TGCAGCGTTGAATCGGCCTCCTACGAGCAGTACTTC.

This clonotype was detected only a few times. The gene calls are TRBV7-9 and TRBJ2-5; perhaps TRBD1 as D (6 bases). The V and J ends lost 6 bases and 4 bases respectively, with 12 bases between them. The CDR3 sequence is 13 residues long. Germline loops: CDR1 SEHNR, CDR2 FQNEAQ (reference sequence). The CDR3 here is CASSFGTPETQYF. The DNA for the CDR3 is TGTGCCAGCAGTTTCGGGACACCAGAGACCCAGTACTTC. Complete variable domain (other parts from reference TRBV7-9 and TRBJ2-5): DTGVSQNPRHKITKRGQNVTFRCDPISEHNRLYWYRQTLGQGPEFLTYFQNEAQLEKSRLLSDRFSAERPKGSFSTLEIQRTEQGDSAMYLCASSFGTPETQYFGPGTRLLVL.

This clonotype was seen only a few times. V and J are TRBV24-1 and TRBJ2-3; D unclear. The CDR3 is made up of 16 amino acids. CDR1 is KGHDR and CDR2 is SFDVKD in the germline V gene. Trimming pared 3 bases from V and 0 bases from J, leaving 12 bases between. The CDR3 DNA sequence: TGTGCCACCAGTGATCCCGGACGGAGTAGCACAGATACGCAGTATTTT. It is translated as CATSDPGRSSTDTQYF.

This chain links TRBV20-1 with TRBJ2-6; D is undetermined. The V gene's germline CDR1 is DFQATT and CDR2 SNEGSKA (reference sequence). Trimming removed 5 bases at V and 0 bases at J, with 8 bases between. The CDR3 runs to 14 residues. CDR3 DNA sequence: TGCAGTGCTCTGCCGGGCTCTGGGGCCAACGTCCTGACTTTC. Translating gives CSALPGSGANVLTF.

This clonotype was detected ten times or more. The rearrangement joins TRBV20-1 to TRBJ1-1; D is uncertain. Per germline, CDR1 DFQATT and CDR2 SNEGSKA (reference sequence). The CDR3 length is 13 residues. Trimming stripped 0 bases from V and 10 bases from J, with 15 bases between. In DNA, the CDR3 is TGCAGTGCTAGAGATGGAGGCCTAGCTAGAGCTTTCTTT. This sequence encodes CSARDGGLARAFF.

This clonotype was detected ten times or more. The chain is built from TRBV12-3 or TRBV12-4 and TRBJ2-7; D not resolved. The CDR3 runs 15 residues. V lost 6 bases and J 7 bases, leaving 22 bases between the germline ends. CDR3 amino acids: CASSSLGGGTAEQYF. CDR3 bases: TGTGCCAGCAGCAGTTTAGGCGGCGGAACCGCGGAGCAGTACTTC.

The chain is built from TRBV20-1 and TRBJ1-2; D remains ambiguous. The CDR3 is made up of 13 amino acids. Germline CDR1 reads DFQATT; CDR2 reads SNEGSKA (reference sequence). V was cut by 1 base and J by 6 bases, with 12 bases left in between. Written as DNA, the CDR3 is TGCAGTGCTAGAGTGCGGACGTATGATGGCTACACCTTC. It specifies CSARVRTYDGYTF.

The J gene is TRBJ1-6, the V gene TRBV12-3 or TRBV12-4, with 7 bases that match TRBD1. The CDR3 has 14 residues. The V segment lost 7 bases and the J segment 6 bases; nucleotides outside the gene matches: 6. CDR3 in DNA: TGTGCCAGCACCCCGGGACAGTTTAATTCACCCCTCCACTTT. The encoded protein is CASTPGQFNSPLHF.

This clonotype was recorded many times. The CDR3 DNA reads as TGTGCCAGCAGTTATCGGAATGAGCAGTTCTTC. Translation: CASSYRNEQFF. The genes are TRBV6-5 and TRBJ2-1; no reliable D call. CDR3 size: 11 residues. Germline CDR1 is MNHEY and CDR2 is SVGAGI. Trimming pared 3 bases from V and 7 bases from J, leaving 4 bases between.

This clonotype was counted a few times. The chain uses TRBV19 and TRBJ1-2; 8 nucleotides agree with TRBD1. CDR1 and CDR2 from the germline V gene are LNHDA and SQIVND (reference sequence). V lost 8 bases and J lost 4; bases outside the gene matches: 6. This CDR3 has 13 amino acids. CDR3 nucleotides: TGTGCCAGTTCGACAGGGGTAAGCTATGGCTACACCTTC. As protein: CASSTGVSYGYTF.

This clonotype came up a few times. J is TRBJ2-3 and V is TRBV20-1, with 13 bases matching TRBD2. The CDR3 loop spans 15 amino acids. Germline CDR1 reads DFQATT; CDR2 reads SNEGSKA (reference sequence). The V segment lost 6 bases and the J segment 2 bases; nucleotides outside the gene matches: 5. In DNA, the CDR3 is TGCAGTGCCCTTGGGACTAGCGGGGACACAGATACGCAGTATTTT. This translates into CSALGTSGDTDTQYF.

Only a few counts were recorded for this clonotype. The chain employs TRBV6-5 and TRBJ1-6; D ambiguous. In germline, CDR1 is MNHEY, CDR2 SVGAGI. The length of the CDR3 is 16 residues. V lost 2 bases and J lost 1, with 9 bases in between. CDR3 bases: TGTGCCAGCAGTTACGAGTTTCGGTCCTATAATTCACCCCTCCACTTT. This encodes CASSYEFRSYNSPLHF.

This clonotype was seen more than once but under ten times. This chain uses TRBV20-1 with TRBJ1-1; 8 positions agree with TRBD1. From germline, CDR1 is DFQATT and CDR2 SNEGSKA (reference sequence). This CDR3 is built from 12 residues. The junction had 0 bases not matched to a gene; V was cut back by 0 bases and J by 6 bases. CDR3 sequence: CSARDRGPEAFF. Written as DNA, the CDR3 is TGCAGTGCTAGAGACAGGGGGCCTGAAGCTTTCTTT.

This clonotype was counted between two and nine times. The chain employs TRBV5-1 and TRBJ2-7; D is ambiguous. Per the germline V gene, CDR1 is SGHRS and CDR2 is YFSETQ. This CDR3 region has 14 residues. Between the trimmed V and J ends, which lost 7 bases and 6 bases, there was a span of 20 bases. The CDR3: CASRLLDPIGEQYF. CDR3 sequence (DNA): TGCGCCAGCCGTTTGTTGGACCCGATCGGCGAGCAGTACTTC.

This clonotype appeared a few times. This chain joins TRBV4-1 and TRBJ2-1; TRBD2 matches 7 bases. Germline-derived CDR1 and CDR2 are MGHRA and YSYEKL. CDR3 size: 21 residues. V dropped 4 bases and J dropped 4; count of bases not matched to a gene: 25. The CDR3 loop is CASSRNGLGLADPYIYNEQFF. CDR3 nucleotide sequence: TGCGCCAGCAGCCGGAACGGGCTAGGTCTAGCGGACCCATACATATACAATGAGCAGTTCTTC.

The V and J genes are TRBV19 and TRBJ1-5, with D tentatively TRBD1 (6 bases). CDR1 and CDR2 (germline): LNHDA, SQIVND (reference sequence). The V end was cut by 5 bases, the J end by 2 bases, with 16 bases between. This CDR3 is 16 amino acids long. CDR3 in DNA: TGTGCCAGTAGTCGTCCCGGGTCAGGGGGCAATCAGCCCCAGCATTTT. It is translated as CASSRPGSGGNQPQHF.

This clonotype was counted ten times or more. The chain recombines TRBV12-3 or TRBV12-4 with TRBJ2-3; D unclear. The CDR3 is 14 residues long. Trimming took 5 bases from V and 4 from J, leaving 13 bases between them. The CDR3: CASSEGSGADTQYF. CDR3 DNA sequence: TGTGCCAGCAGTGAAGGAAGTGGTGCAGATACGCAGTATTTT.

In DNA form, the CDR3 reads TGTGCCAGCAGCTTAAATACGGGGTACAATGAGCAGTTCTTC. This translates into CASSLNTGYNEQFF. V gene TRBV7-8 combines with J gene TRBJ2-1, with D tentatively TRBD2 (5 bases). CDR1 is SGHVS and CDR2 is FQNEAQ in the germline V gene. The CDR3 sequence is 14 residues long. V lost 2 bases and J lost 4, with 9 bases in between.

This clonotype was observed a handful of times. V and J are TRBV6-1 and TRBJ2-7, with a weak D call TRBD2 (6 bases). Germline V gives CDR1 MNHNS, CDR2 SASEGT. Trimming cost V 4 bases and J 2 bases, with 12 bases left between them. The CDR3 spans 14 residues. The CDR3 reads CASSVAGTPYEQYF. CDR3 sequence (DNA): TGTGCCAGCAGTGTAGCCGGGACTCCCTACGAGCAGTACTTC.

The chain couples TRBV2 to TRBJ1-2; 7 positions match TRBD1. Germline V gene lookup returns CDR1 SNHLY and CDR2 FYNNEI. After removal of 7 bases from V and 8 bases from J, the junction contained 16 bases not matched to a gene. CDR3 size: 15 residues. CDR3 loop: CASTTLGTVFGGYTF. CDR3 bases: TGTGCCAGCACCACCCTTGGGACAGTCTTTGGGGGCTACACCTTC.

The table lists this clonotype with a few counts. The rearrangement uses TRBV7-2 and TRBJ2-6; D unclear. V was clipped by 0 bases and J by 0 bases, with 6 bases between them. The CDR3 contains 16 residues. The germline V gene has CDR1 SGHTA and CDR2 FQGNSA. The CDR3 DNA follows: TGTGCCAGCAGCTTAGCGGGTATCTCTGGGGCCAACGTCCTGACTTTC. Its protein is CASSLAGISGANVLTF.

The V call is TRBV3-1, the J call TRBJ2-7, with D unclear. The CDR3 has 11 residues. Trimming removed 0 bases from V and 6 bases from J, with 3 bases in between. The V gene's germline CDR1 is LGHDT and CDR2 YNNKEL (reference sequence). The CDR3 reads CASSQDVEQYF. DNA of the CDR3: TGTGCCAGCAGCCAAGACGTCGAGCAGTACTTC.

Here the CDR3 DNA reads TGCAGTGCTACCGACACAGGCTATGGCTACACCTTC. Its translation is CSATDTGYGYTF. The chain employs TRBV20-1 and TRBJ1-2; perhaps TRBD1 as D (5 bases). The CDR3 length is 12 residues. V was shortened by 4 bases and J by 4 bases, with 10 bases between the two germline ends. In germline, CDR1 is DFQATT, CDR2 SNEGSKA (reference sequence).

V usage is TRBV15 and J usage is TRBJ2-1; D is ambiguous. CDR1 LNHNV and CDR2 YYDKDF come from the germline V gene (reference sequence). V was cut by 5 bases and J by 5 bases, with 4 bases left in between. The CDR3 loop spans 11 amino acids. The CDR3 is CATSQDNEQFF. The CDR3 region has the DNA TGTGCCACCAGCCAGGACAATGAGCAGTTCTTC. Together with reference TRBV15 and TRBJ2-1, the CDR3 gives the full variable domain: DAMVIQNPRYQVTQFGKPVTLSCSQTLNHNVMYWYQQKSSQAPKLLFHYYDKDFNNEADTPDNFQSRRPNTSFCFLDIRSPGLGDTAMYLCATSQDNEQFFGPGTRLTVL.

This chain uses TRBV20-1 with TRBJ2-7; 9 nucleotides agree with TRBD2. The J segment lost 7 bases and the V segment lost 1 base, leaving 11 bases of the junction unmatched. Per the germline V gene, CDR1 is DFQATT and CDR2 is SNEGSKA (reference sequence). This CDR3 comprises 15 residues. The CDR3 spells CSARAASGKRWEQYF. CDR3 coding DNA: TGCAGTGCTAGAGCAGCTAGCGGGAAGAGGTGGGAGCAGTACTTC.

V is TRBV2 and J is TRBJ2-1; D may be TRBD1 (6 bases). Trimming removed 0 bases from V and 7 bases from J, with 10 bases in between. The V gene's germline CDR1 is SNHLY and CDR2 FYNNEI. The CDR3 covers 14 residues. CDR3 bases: TGTGCCAGCAGTGAAGCGGGGACACTTAATGAGCAGTTCTTC. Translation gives CASSEAGTLNEQFF.

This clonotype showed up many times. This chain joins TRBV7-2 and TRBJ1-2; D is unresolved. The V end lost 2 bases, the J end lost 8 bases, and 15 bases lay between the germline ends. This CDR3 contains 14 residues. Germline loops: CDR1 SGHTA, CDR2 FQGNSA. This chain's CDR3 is CASSLKGIGYGYTF. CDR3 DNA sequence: TGTGCCAGCAGCTTAAAGGGTATTGGCTACGGCTACACCTTC.

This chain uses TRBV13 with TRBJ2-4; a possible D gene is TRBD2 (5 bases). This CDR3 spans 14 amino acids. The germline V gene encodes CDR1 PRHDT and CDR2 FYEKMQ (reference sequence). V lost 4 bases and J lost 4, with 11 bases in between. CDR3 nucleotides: TGTGCCAGCAGCTCCGAACGGGAAAAAAACATTCAGTACTTC. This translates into CASSSEREKNIQYF.

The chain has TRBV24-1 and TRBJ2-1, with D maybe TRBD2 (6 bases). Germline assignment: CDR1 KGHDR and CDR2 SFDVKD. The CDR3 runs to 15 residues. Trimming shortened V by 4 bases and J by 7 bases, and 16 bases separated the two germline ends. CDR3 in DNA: TGTGCCACCAGTGACCCGAGCGGAGGGCAGAATGAGCAGTTCTTC. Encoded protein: CATSDPSGGQNEQFF.

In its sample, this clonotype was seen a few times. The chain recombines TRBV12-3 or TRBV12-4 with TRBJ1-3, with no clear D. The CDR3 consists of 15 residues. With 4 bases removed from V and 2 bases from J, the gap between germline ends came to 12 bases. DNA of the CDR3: TGTGCCAGCAGTTCGTGGCAGGACCCTGGAAACACCATATATTTT. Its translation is CASSSWQDPGNTIYF.